This TCR beta chain was sequenced for a study of T cells in lung cancer brain metastases. Study context: Tobacco use history was present in about 85% of the roughly 20 patients, median about 38 pack-years.

V lost 4 bases to trimming and J lost 5 bases, with 11 bases between them. The CDR3 runs to 12 residues. CDR1 GTSNPN and CDR2 SVGIG come from the germline V gene (reference sequence). TCRdb keeps only in-frame clones here, not all; method: immunoSEQ multiplex PCR. Of a few thousand clones in the sample, about 88% were seen once. The V and J genes are TRBV30 and TRBJ1-2; perhaps TRBD1 as D (5 bases). The sequence was obtained from a woman aged 50 to 65 with non-small cell lung cancer. The sequencing sample was made of tumor tissue from the primary lung tumor. CDR3 nucleotide sequence: TGTGCCTGGACCAGCACAGGATATGGCTACACCTTC. It encodes CAWTSTGYGYTF.